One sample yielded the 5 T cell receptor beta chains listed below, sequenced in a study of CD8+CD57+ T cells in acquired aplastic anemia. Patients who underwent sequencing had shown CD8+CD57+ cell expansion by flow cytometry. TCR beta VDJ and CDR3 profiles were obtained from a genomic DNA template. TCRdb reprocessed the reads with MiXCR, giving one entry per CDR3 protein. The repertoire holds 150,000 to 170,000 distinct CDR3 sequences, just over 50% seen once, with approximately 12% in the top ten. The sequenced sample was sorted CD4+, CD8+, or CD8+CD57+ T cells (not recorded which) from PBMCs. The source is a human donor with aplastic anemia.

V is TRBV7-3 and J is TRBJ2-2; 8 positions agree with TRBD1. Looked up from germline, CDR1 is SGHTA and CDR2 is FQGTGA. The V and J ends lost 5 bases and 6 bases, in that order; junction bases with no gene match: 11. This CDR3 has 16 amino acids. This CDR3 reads CASSPSGGGQAGELFF. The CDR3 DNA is TGTGCCAGCAGCCCCTCTGGTGGGGGACAGGCCGGGGAGCTGTTTTTT.

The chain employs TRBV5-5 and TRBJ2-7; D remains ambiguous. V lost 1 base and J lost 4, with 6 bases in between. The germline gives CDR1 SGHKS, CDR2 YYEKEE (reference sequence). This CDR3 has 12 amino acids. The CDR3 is CASSLTEYEQYF. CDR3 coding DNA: TGTGCCAGCAGCTTGACAGAATACGAGCAGTACTTC.

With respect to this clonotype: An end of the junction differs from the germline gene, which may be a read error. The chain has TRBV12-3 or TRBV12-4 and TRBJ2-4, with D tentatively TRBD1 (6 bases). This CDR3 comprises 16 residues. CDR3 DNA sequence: TGTGCCAGCAGTTCGACAGGAGATGTAACCAAAAACATTCAGGACTTC. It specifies CASSSTGDVTKNIQDF.

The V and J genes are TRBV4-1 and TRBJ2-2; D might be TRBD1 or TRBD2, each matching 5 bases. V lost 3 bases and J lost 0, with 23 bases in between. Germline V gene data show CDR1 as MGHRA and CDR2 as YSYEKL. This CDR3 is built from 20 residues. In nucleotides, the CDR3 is TGCGCCAGCAGCCACCGCCTGGGACCTAACCAGCGCCCGAACACCGGGGAGCTGTTTTTT. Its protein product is CASSHRLGPNQRPNTGELFF.

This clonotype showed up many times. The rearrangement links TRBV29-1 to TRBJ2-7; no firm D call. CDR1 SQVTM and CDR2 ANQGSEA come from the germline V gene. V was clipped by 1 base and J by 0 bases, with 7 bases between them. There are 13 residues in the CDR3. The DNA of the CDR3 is TGCAGCGTTGAAGGGGGTACCTCCTACGAGCAGTACTTC. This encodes CSVEGGTSYEQYF.